Below, 31 T cell receptor beta chains from the same sample are listed, as sequenced in a study of cytomegalovirus exposure and HLA in healthy donors. Sequenced by immunoSEQ multiplex PCR; TCRdb stores in-frame clones only, minus some. The repertoire has about 190,000 clones, around 86% of them found once; the top ten carry roughly 1.5%. The specimen was PBMCs. All receptors come from a young woman in good health and CMV-seronegative.

The chain couples TRBV18 to TRBJ1-2; 8 bases line up with TRBD1. Germline loops: CDR1 KGHSH, CDR2 LQKENI. The CDR3 extends over 16 amino acids. V lost 1 base to trimming and J lost 7 bases; unmatched junction nucleotides: 11. The CDR3 spells CASSPLMDRADGGYTF. The CDR3 nucleotides read TGTGCCAGCTCACCACTCATGGACAGGGCAGATGGTGGCTACACCTTC.

There are a few counts of this clone. The V and J genes are TRBV10-3 and TRBJ2-7; 7 bases match TRBD1. The CDR3 totals 14 residues. The V gene end was trimmed by 7 bases and the J gene end by 3 bases; junction bases not matched to a gene: 9. Germline lookup yields CDR1 ENHRY and CDR2 SYGVKD. The CDR3 reads CAITPGTENYEQYF. For the CDR3, the DNA is TGTGCCATCACCCCCGGGACAGAAAACTACGAGCAGTACTTC.

This chain connects TRBV27 to TRBJ2-7, with a weak D call TRBD1 (5 bases). From germline, CDR1 is MNHEY and CDR2 SMNVEV (reference sequence). Trimming took 5 bases from V and 3 from J, leaving 8 bases between them. This CDR3 has 12 amino acids. The CDR3, as DNA: TGTGCCAGCAGTCGGCAGGGCTACGAGCAGTACTTC. Protein: CASSRQGYEQYF.

V gene TRBV6-5 combines with J gene TRBJ2-1, with 7 bases aligning to TRBD2. The CDR3 totals 13 residues. V lost 11 bases and J lost 5; bases outside the gene matches: 9. CDR1 and CDR2 from the germline V gene are MNHEY and SVGAGI. This CDR3 reads CACWRGRDNEQFF. As DNA, the CDR3 is TGTGCCTGCTGGCGGGGGAGGGACAATGAGCAGTTCTTC.

This chain links TRBV2 with TRBJ1-4, with 8 bases identical to TRBD1. The CDR3 length is 12 residues. Germline trimming cut 4 bases from V and 15 bases from J; bases unmatched to any gene: 7. Germline lookup yields CDR1 SNHLY and CDR2 FYNNEI. CDR3 amino acids: CASSGQGNSVFF. The CDR3 coding sequence is TGTGCCAGCAGTGGACAGGGGAATTCGGTGTTTTTT.

The chain recombines TRBV9 with TRBJ1-3; 8 nucleotides match TRBD1. Trimming took 7 bases from V and 2 from J; bases not matched to a gene: 8. The CDR3 is 15 residues long. Germline V CDR1 and CDR2: SGDLS, YYNGEE. CDR3 DNA sequence: TGTGCCAGCTCCCTCCAACAGGGGGCTGGAAACACCATATATTTT. This gives the protein CASSLQQGAGNTIYF.

J is TRBJ2-1 and V is TRBV11-2; D is possibly TRBD1 (5 bases). Germline assignment: CDR1 SGHAT and CDR2 FQNNGV. The CDR3 is 18 residues long. The germline V and J ends were trimmed by 0 bases and 3 bases, with 18 bases remaining between them. CDR3 protein: CASSLDPGYAIIYNEQFF. DNA for the CDR3: TGTGCCAGCAGCTTAGATCCAGGGTACGCCATCATCTACAATGAGCAGTTCTTC.

This chain links TRBV5-1 with TRBJ2-2, with D perhaps TRBD1 (5 bases). Germline V gene data show CDR1 as SGHRS and CDR2 as YFSETQ. The CDR3 consists of 15 residues. V lost 2 bases and J lost 5, with 13 bases in between. For the CDR3, the DNA is TGCGCCAGCAGCTTAAATGCTGGACAAACCGGGGAGCTGTTTTTT. This codes for CASSLNAGQTGELFF.

This chain connects TRBV5-1 to TRBJ1-3, with a tentative D call TRBD1 (5 bases). The CDR3 extends over 14 amino acids. CDR1 is SGHRS and CDR2 is YFSETQ in the germline V gene. V lost 4 bases, J lost 9 bases, and 17 bases lay in between. CDR3 nucleotide sequence: TGCGCCAGCAGCGTAGAGCAGTCCGGGGGCACCATATATTTT. Its translation: CASSVEQSGGTIYF. Based on the CDR3 plus reference TRBV5-1 and TRBJ1-3, the full variable domain is KAGVTQTPRYLIKTRGQQVTLSCSPISGHRSVSWYQQTPGQGLQFLFEYFSETQRNKGNFPGRFSGRQFSNSRSEMNVSTLELGDSALYLCASSVEQSGGTIYFGEGSWLTVV.

DNA of the CDR3: TGCAGCGTTGAAGTTCCCAGGGAAAACCTGGATACGCAGTATTTT. Its translation: CSVEVPRENLDTQYF. This sequence joins TRBV29-1 and TRBJ2-3; TRBD1 is a possible D gene (5 bases). This CDR3 has 15 residues. The V gene's germline CDR1 is SQVTM and CDR2 ANQGSEA. V lost 1 base to trimming and J lost 6 bases, with 17 bases between them.

The chain is built from TRBV6-5 and TRBJ1-1; 11 bases are shared with TRBD1. Germline CDR1 MNHEY, CDR2 SVGAGI. With 5 bases clipped from V and 13 bases from J, the junction kept 9 bases outside the gene matches. The CDR3 is 13 residues long. This CDR3 is CASSNRDRGAGFF. The CDR3 DNA sequence: TGTGCCAGCAGTAACCGGGACAGGGGGGCGGGTTTCTTT.

CDR3 loop: CSVRQGSNEKLFF. The CDR3 coding sequence is TGCAGCGTTCGACAGGGAAGTAATGAAAAACTGTTTTTT. V gene TRBV29-1 combines with J gene TRBJ1-4; 7 positions agree with TRBD1. The CDR3 length is 13 residues. After removal of 5 bases from V and 4 bases from J, the junction contained 4 bases not matched to a gene. Germline V gives CDR1 SQVTM, CDR2 ANQGSEA.

This rearrangement joins TRBV19 to TRBJ2-1; 10 bases line up with TRBD2. CDR1 and CDR2 (germline): LNHDA, SQIVND (reference sequence). The CDR3 contains 18 residues. V shed 1 base, J shed 7 bases, and the junction held 13 bases outside the gene matches. The CDR3 here is CASSIALQSGRARNEQFF. CDR3 DNA: TGTGCCAGTAGTATAGCCCTCCAAAGCGGGAGGGCCAGGAATGAGCAGTTCTTC.

The V gene is TRBV7-9, the J gene TRBJ2-7; maybe TRBD2 (6 bases). The ends were cut back, 0 bases at V and 5 bases at J, with 11 bases in the middle. CDR3 length: 14 amino acids. In germline, CDR1 is SEHNR, CDR2 FQNEAQ (reference sequence). CDR3 region: CASSLAGGLHEQYF. The CDR3 bases are TGTGCCAGCAGCTTAGCTGGGGGACTCCACGAGCAGTACTTC.

The chain uses TRBV28 and TRBJ2-1; 9 nucleotides align to TRBD1. This CDR3 spans 18 amino acids. V shed 1 base, J shed 2 bases, and the junction held 9 bases outside the gene matches. Germline V gives CDR1 MDHEN, CDR2 SYDVKM. In DNA, the CDR3 is TGTGCCAGCAGTTTATTTGAGTGGACAGGGGCTGCCTACAATGAGCAGTTCTTC. Translated, it gives CASSLFEWTGAAYNEQFF.

The chain joins TRBV6-1 to TRBJ2-2, with D possibly being TRBD2 (7 bases). The CDR3 spans 18 residues. Deletions cut 0 bases from V and 2 bases from J, with 16 bases between. Germline V gives CDR1 MNHNS, CDR2 SASEGT. The CDR3 reads CASSEARTGGPNTGELFF. DNA of the CDR3: TGTGCCAGCAGTGAAGCCAGAACCGGGGGGCCTAACACCGGGGAGCTGTTTTTT.

This CDR3 is CARGGRDRLSGNTIYF. CDR3 nucleotide sequence: TGTGCCAGAGGGGGGAGGGATCGACTCTCTGGAAACACCATATATTTT. This chain links TRBV25-1 with TRBJ1-3; the D gene is possibly TRBD1 (6 bases). Trimming pared 9 bases from V and 0 bases from J, leaving 18 bases between. CDR1 is MGHDK, CDR2 SYGVNS, per germline. This CDR3 has 16 amino acids.

To note about this clone: The junction differs from germline at one of its ends, possibly a read error. The chain has TRBV7-9 and TRBJ2-7; 9 bases are a match to TRBD2. Germline CDR1 SEHNR, CDR2 FQNEAQ (reference sequence). The CDR3 runs 13 residues. CDR3 sequence reads: CASSFGGRASGIF. CDR3 nucleotide sequence: TGTGCCAGCAGCTTCGGCGGGAGGGCGTCTGGGATATTC.

As DNA, the CDR3 is TGTGCCAGCAGAGGTATGAGGGACTCCTACGAGCAGTACTTC. Its translation: CASRGMRDSYEQYF. The chain employs TRBV6-1 and TRBJ2-7, with D perhaps TRBD2 (5 bases). Germline V gene data show CDR1 as MNHNS and CDR2 as SASEGT. The V gene lost 6 bases and the J gene lost 0 bases, with 12 bases spanning the gap. The CDR3 is 14 residues long.

The chain combines TRBV7-9 with TRBJ2-5; D may be TRBD1 (6 bases). The CDR3 loop spans 14 amino acids. Germline lookup yields CDR1 SEHNR and CDR2 FQNEAQ (reference sequence). Trimming shortened V by 5 bases and J by 1 base, and 11 bases separated the two germline ends. The CDR3 DNA follows: TGTGCCAGCAGCCCAACAGGGTTCCAAGAGACCCAGTACTTC. It yields the protein CASSPTGFQETQYF. Full variable domain (outside the CDR3, taken from reference TRBV7-9 and TRBJ2-5): DTGVSQNPRHKITKRGQNVTFRCDPISEHNRLYWYRQTLGQGPEFLTYFQNEAQLEKSRLLSDRFSAERPKGSFSTLEIQRTEQGDSAMYLCASSPTGFQETQYFGPGTRLLVL.

This clone was seen just once. The rearrangement uses TRBV7-8 and TRBJ2-7, with D perhaps TRBD1 (5 bases). Deletions cut 1 base from V and 3 bases from J, with 13 bases between. The CDR3 has 15 amino acids. Looked up from germline, CDR1 is SGHVS and CDR2 is FQNEAQ. This chain's CDR3 is CASSLVTGANYEQYF. CDR3 nucleotides: TGTGCCAGCAGCTTAGTTACAGGAGCTAACTACGAGCAGTACTTC. The full variable domain, in which reference TRBV7-8 and TRBJ2-7 provide the parts outside the CDR3, is GAGVSQSPRYKVAKRGQDVALRCDPISGHVSLFWYQQALGQGPEFLTYFQNEAQLDKSGLPSDRFFAERPEGSVSTLKIQRTQQEDSAVYLCASSLVTGANYEQYFGPGTRLTVT.

This clone was seen just once. The chain links TRBV5-1 to TRBJ1-1, with D uncertain. Trimming took off 0 bases at V and 1 base at J, with 4 bases between the two ends. This CDR3 region has 13 residues. The germline gives CDR1 SGHRS, CDR2 YFSETQ. For the CDR3, the DNA is TGCGCCAGCAGCTTGGGGCCGAACACTGAAGCTTTCTTT. Translation: CASSLGPNTEAFF. Full variable domain (remainder filled in from reference TRBV5-1 and TRBJ1-1): KAGVTQTPRYLIKTRGQQVTLSCSPISGHRSVSWYQQTPGQGLQFLFEYFSETQRNKGNFPGRFSGRQFSNSRSEMNVSTLELGDSALYLCASSLGPNTEAFFGQGTRLTVV.

This chain uses TRBV19 with TRBJ2-5; D is perhaps TRBD1 (6 bases). The V gene lost 3 bases and the J gene lost 0 bases, with 14 bases spanning the gap. The CDR3 is 16 amino acids. In germline, CDR1 is LNHDA, CDR2 SQIVND (reference sequence). CDR3 in amino acids: CASSMGGQGNQETQYF. DNA for the CDR3: TGTGCCAGTAGTATGGGCGGGCAGGGGAACCAAGAGACCCAGTACTTC.

V is TRBV19 and J is TRBJ2-7; possibly TRBD1 for D (5 bases). Trimming stripped 3 bases from V and 3 bases from J, with 15 bases between. Germline loops: CDR1 LNHDA, CDR2 SQIVND (reference sequence). The CDR3 is 15 amino acids. CDR3 region: CASSITGTSDYEQYF. CDR3 nucleotides: TGTGCCAGTAGTATTACAGGTACATCGGACTACGAGCAGTACTTC.

This chain connects TRBV7-9 to TRBJ1-4; TRBD1 aligns across 8 bases. CDR3 length: 17 residues. The junction had 12 bases not matched to a gene; V was cut back by 1 base and J by 8 bases. Germline CDR1 is SEHNR and CDR2 is FQNEAQ (reference sequence). CDR3 sequence reads: CASSLGTGRRRGEKLFF. As DNA, the CDR3 is TGTGCCAGCAGCTTAGGGACAGGGCGAAGGAGAGGAGAAAAACTGTTTTTT.

The chain links TRBV11-2 to TRBJ2-2, with D perhaps TRBD2 (5 bases). This CDR3 has 13 residues. V lost 5 bases to trimming and J lost 7 bases, with 11 bases between them. The germline CDR1 and CDR2 sequences are SGHAT and FQNNGV. The CDR3 DNA sequence: TGTGCCAGCAGCCCACAGAGGGTCGGGGAGCTGTTTTTT. The encoded protein is CASSPQRVGELFF.

In DNA form, the CDR3 reads TGTGCCAGCAGTGAGAACAGCCTATACTATGGCTACACCTTC. Translated: CASSENSLYYGYTF. This chain uses TRBV6-4 with TRBJ1-2; D uncertain. Trimming cost V 3 bases and J 3 bases, with 11 bases left between them. Germline V gives CDR1 MRHNA, CDR2 SNTAGT. The CDR3 extends over 14 amino acids.

The chain links TRBV14 to TRBJ2-4; tentative D call: TRBD2 (5 bases). V was cut by 3 bases and J by 9 bases, with 9 bases left in between. The CDR3 runs 12 residues. In germline, CDR1 is SGHDN, CDR2 FVKESK. The CDR3 protein is CASSQVRAIQYF. The CDR3 DNA follows: TGTGCCAGCAGCCAGGTGAGGGCCATTCAGTACTTC.

The rearrangement uses TRBV28 and TRBJ1-4; D possibly corresponds to TRBD1 (6 bases). The CDR3 has 15 amino acids. CDR1 MDHEN and CDR2 SYDVKM come from the germline V gene. Trimming shortened V by 1 base and J by 2 bases, and 8 bases separated the two germline ends. For the CDR3, the DNA is TGTGCCAGCAGTTTATCAGGGGTCACTAATGAAAAACTGTTTTTT. Amino acids: CASSLSGVTNEKLFF.

This clone was found once. The chain uses TRBV30 and TRBJ2-7; 9 bases are a match to TRBD1. Trimming at V came to 5 bases and at J to 6 bases, leaving 8 bases not matched to a gene. The length of the CDR3 is 13 residues. The germline CDR1 and CDR2 sequences are GTSNPN and SVGIG (reference sequence). Here the CDR3 DNA reads TGTGCCTGGGGCCCGGGACAGGGTGGCGAGCAGTACTTC. It is translated as CAWGPGQGGEQYF.

This clone appeared a single time. The chain links TRBV18 to TRBJ2-3; the match to TRBD2 covers 8 bases. The CDR3 totals 15 residues. Germline trimming cut 3 bases from V and 0 bases from J; bases unmatched to any gene: 2. The V gene's germline CDR1 is KGHSH and CDR2 LQKENI. The CDR3 DNA reads TGTGCCAGCTCACCGATAGCGGGGAGCACAGATACGCAGTATTTT. It codes for CASSPIAGSTDTQYF.